This T cell receptor beta chain is drawn from a study of molecular identifiers for immune sequencing clone quantification. In the sort, naive CD8 T cells were defined as CD8+CD4-CCR7+CD45RA+. The CDR3 is 15 amino acids. CDR1 and CDR2 (germline): LGHNA, YNFKEQ. Trimming took off 1 base at V and 5 bases at J, with 11 bases between the two ends. One entry per CDR3 protein, called by TCRdb with MiXCR from the PCR reads. The repertoire includes some 97,000 distinct CDR3 sequences, 36% of them detected once, and 4% to 5% sits in the top ten. V and J are TRBV4-2 and TRBJ2-2; D might be TRBD1 (6 bases). The specimen sequenced was naive CD8+ T cells from blood, with Jurkat cell RNA spiked in. Stated subset: FACS-sorted CD8+CD4-CCR7+CD45RA+ naive T cells. This TCR derives from a human donor in good health. Some libraries in this study had Jurkat cell RNA spiked in. The CDR3 DNA reads TGTGCCAGCAGCCAAGCCCCGGGACAAACCGGGGAGCTGTTTTTT. Its protein product is CASSQAPGQTGELFF.